This T cell receptor (beta chain) was found in a study of monozygotic twins with inflammatory bowel disease. Notes on the study in general: The co-twins with IBD showed lower TCRbeta diversity (inverse Simpson) than their healthy siblings.

CDR1 is MNHNS and CDR2 is SASEGT in the germline V gene. This CDR3 is built from 17 residues. The authors used about 3,500 ng of total RNA per TCR library. UMIs bearing a 6-nucleotide sample barcode were added through template switching. Each of TCRalpha and TCRbeta cDNA went through two nested PCRs, lasting about 16 and 10 cycles. TCRdb re-analyzed the 5' RACE reads; it lists each CDR3 protein once, without DNA. This sample carries a few hundred thousand distinct CDR3 sequences, with 2% to 3% going to the ten biggest clones. As to this clonotype: The antigen is undetermined.

The TCR was taken from a human donor with ulcerative colitis or Crohn's disease, or a healthy co-twin of an affected twin (not recorded which). Sequencing was carried out using blood. This chain uses TRBV6-1 with TRBJ2-2; TCRdb picks TRBD2, but there is no DNA to check that call. CDR3: CASSRLAGAPLGGELFF.